The 14 T cell receptor beta chains in this list originate from one sample, sequenced in a study of blood T cell repertoires in COVID-19. This table comes from immunoSEQ multiplex PCR, and its TCRdb copy is limited to in-frame clones, with some not included. The sample includes tens of thousands of clones, 90% of them seen just once. The source material was peripheral blood. These receptors all stem from a human donor in a cohort sampled during active COVID-19.

The chain uses TRBV13 and TRBJ2-1, with 14 bases that match TRBD2. The germline gives CDR1 PRHDT, CDR2 FYEKMQ (reference sequence). Losses at the gene ends were 5 bases for V and 7 bases for J; bases not matched to a gene: 10. The CDR3 is 17 residues long. The CDR3 DNA reads as TGTGCCAGCAGCACCCGGACTAGCGGGAGGTTTAGGAATGAGCAGTTCTTC. This encodes CASSTRTSGRFRNEQFF.

The chain uses TRBV7-9 and TRBJ2-7; 9 bases align to TRBD1. J lost 5 bases, V lost 2 bases, and 10 bases had no gene match. The CDR3 loop spans 16 amino acids. The germline V gene has CDR1 SEHNR and CDR2 FQNEAQ (reference sequence). Here the CDR3 DNA reads TGTGCCAGCAGCTTAAGGATGTGGGACAGGGAGCACGAGCAGTACTTC. It codes for CASSLRMWDREHEQYF. Full variable domain (missing parts from reference TRBV7-9 and TRBJ2-7): DTGVSQNPRHKITKRGQNVTFRCDPISEHNRLYWYRQTLGQGPEFLTYFQNEAQLEKSRLLSDRFSAERPKGSFSTLEIQRTEQGDSAMYLCASSLRMWDREHEQYFGPGTRLTVT.

The V gene is TRBV7-2, the J gene TRBJ1-2; D gene ambiguous. The CDR3 is 14 residues long. V was pared by 3 bases and J by 3 bases, with 11 bases between. CDR1 is SGHTA, CDR2 FQGNSA, per germline. DNA for the CDR3: TGTGCCAGCAGCTTCGGTGCCCGGGACTATGGCTACACCTTC. It is translated as CASSFGARDYGYTF.

The J gene is TRBJ2-1, the V gene TRBV6-4; D is unclear. The length of the CDR3 is 14 residues. Germline V lookup: CDR1 MRHNA, CDR2 SNTAGT. V lost 3 bases and J lost 0, with 6 bases in between. The CDR3: CASSDTSSYNEQFF. CDR3 bases: TGTGCCAGCAGTGATACGAGCTCCTACAATGAGCAGTTCTTC.

The chain is built from TRBV2 and TRBJ2-5, with 7 positions matching TRBD1. CDR3 length equals 17 residues. After removal of 8 bases from V and 3 bases from J, the junction contained 18 bases not matched to a gene. Looked up from germline, CDR1 is SNHLY and CDR2 is FYNNEI. The CDR3 region is CASGSVHLQTGEETQYF. The CDR3, as DNA: TGTGCCAGCGGGAGTGTCCACCTACAAACAGGGGAAGAGACCCAGTACTTC.

V and J are TRBV28 and TRBJ1-2; no reliable D call. The V gene lost 1 base and the J gene lost 6 bases, with 15 bases spanning the gap. Germline loops: CDR1 MDHEN, CDR2 SYDVKM. The CDR3 covers 15 residues. DNA for the CDR3: TGTGCCAGCAGTTTATTTCAGGAACAGTCCGATGGCTACACCTTC. Translating it yields CASSLFQEQSDGYTF.

J is TRBJ2-7 and V is TRBV27; D is possibly TRBD2 (6 bases). V gave up 2 bases and J gave up 3 bases, with 11 bases separating them. The germline gives CDR1 MNHEY, CDR2 SMNVEV (reference sequence). This CDR3 contains 14 residues. The CDR3 DNA follows: TGTGCCAGCAGTTTAAGGTTGGGGGGCTACGAGCAGTACTTC. Translated: CASSLRLGGYEQYF.

J is TRBJ1-1 and V is TRBV28; D remains unclear. The CDR3 totals 12 residues. The V end was cut by 6 bases, the J end by 11 bases, with 16 bases between. Germline values: CDR1 MDHEN, CDR2 SYDVKM. CDR3 nucleotide sequence: TGTGCCAGCAGCCTAGACGGATTCGACGCTTTCTTT. Protein product: CASSLDGFDAFF.

This clone was seen a single time. The chain links TRBV24-1 to TRBJ2-1; 9 nucleotides align to TRBD1. This CDR3 has 16 amino acids. The V gene's germline CDR1 is KGHDR and CDR2 SFDVKD. The V segment lost 5 bases and the J segment 3 bases; nucleotides outside the gene matches: 7. The CDR3 DNA is TGTGCCACCAGTGGACAGGGGGTGAGGTTCTACAATGAGCAGTTCTTC. This translates into CATSGQGVRFYNEQFF.

This clone was found once. This chain uses TRBV5-4 with TRBJ1-2; 8 nucleotides match TRBD1. CDR3 length: 13 amino acids. Germline V lookup: CDR1 SGHNT, CDR2 YYREEE (reference sequence). With 5 bases clipped from V and 3 bases from J, the junction kept 3 bases outside the gene matches. CDR3 amino acids: CASRQGADYGYTF. Written as DNA, the CDR3 is TGTGCCAGCAGGCAGGGGGCGGACTATGGCTACACCTTC.

The CDR3 DNA reads TGTGCCAGCTCACCAGACAGCCCCTACGAGCAGTACTTC. This gives the protein CASSPDSPYEQYF. This sequence joins TRBV18 and TRBJ2-7; TRBD1 might be the D (5 bases). CDR1 and CDR2 from the germline V gene are KGHSH and LQKENI. The length of the CDR3 is 13 residues. V was pared by 2 bases and J by 2 bases, with 7 bases between.

V gene TRBV5-1 combines with J gene TRBJ2-5, with D tentatively TRBD1 (5 bases). Germline V CDR1 and CDR2: SGHRS, YFSETQ. V lost 4 bases to trimming and J lost 2 bases, with 9 bases between them. The length of the CDR3 is 13 residues. CDR3 nucleotide sequence: TGCGCCAGCAGCGGGGCAGGGCAAGAGACCCAGTACTTC. Protein: CASSGAGQETQYF.

V is TRBV21-1 and J is TRBJ2-2; the table names TRBD1, a call not compared with the DNA. TRBV21-1 corresponds to a pseudogene. The CDR3 totals 17 residues. This CDR3 is CASSTTSHRASTGELFF. The DNA of the CDR3 is TGTGCCAGCAGCACTACCTCTCACAGGGCCAGCACCGGGGAGCTGTTTTTT.

CDR3 in amino acids: CASSEKEQGRSTDTQYF. The CDR3 DNA reads as TGTGCCAGCAGTGAAAAAGAACAGGGGCGTAGCACAGATACGCAGTATTTT. The chain employs TRBV6-1 and TRBJ2-3; TRBD1 matches 7 bases. J gave up 0 bases and V 2 bases, and 8 bases lay outside the gene matches. CDR3 length: 17 residues. CDR1 is MNHNS and CDR2 is SASEGT in the germline V gene.